Below, 24 T cell receptor beta chains from the same sample are listed, as sequenced in a study of cytomegalovirus exposure and HLA in healthy donors. Profiling relied on immunoSEQ multiplex PCR, and the TCRdb table lists in-frame clones only, not all of them. The sample contains about 170,000 clones, roughly 86% of which appear only once. The material sequenced was PBMCs. Receptors were obtained from a man between 18 and 35 years old in good health and CMV-seropositive.

The chain has TRBV7-9 and TRBJ2-7, with 11 bases lining up with TRBD2. V lost 5 bases to trimming and J lost 1 base; unmatched junction nucleotides: 7. CDR3 length equals 16 residues. Germline V lookup: CDR1 SEHNR, CDR2 FQNEAQ (reference sequence). Here the CDR3 DNA reads TGTGCCAGCAGCCCAGACTGGACTAGCGGGTCCTACGAGCAGTACTTC. Translated, it gives CASSPDWTSGSYEQYF.

The chain uses TRBV6-5 and TRBJ2-1, with D tentatively TRBD1 (6 bases). This CDR3 has 12 amino acids. Trimming took off 6 bases at V and 8 bases at J, with 11 bases between the two ends. Germline V gene data show CDR1 as MNHEY and CDR2 as SVGAGI. The chain's CDR3 is CASRSQGHEQFF. In DNA form, the CDR3 reads TGTGCCAGCAGATCCCAGGGGCATGAGCAGTTCTTC.

The CDR3 here is CATSRSADNLGEQYF. The CDR3 DNA follows: TGTGCCACCAGCCGTTCCGCGGACAACCTTGGTGAGCAGTACTTC. V is TRBV15 and J is TRBJ2-7, with D maybe TRBD1 (5 bases). V was shortened by 5 bases and J by 7 bases, with 21 bases between the two germline ends. Per germline, CDR1 LNHNV and CDR2 YYDKDF (reference sequence). The CDR3 runs to 15 residues.

Written as DNA, the CDR3 is TGCGCCAGCAGCTTGGGACTAGCTCAGCCCCAGCATTTT. This sequence encodes CASSLGLAQPQHF. The V gene is TRBV5-1, the J gene TRBJ1-5, with unresolved D. Germline CDR1 SGHRS, CDR2 YFSETQ. The CDR3 sequence is 13 residues long. Trimming removed 0 bases at V and 6 bases at J, with 7 bases between.

The chain joins TRBV11-2 to TRBJ2-1; 7 bases are a match to TRBD2. The CDR3 is 20 amino acids. Germline V gene data show CDR1 as SGHAT and CDR2 as FQNNGV. V was clipped by 0 bases and J by 8 bases; unmatched bases: 22. Here the CDR3 DNA reads TGTGCCAGCAGCTTAGATCCTATTCCACTAGGGAGGGGTGGGTCGGATGAGCAGTTCTTC. It translates to CASSLDPIPLGRGGSDEQFF.

This clone has more than one count but fewer than ten. The chain is built from TRBV28 and TRBJ1-2; D perhaps matches TRBD1 (5 bases). The CDR3 sequence is 13 residues long. Germline loops: CDR1 MDHEN, CDR2 SYDVKM. Trimming stripped 8 bases from V and 4 bases from J, with 14 bases between. CDR3 in DNA: TGTGCCAGCTTGGGGGGGGTCCGCTATGGCTACACCTTC. Protein product: CASLGGVRYGYTF.

J is TRBJ2-1 and V is TRBV10-3; TRBD2 matches at 14 bases. The length of the CDR3 is 15 residues. The germline V gene encodes CDR1 ENHRY and CDR2 SYGVKD. J gave up 5 bases and V 10 bases, and 7 bases lay outside the gene matches. CDR3 nucleotides: TGTGCCACAAACGGACTAGCGGGAGGAAACAATGAGCAGTTCTTC. It translates to CATNGLAGGNNEQFF.

Here the CDR3 DNA reads TGTGCCAGCAGCGTAGGTAGCGGGACGCCTCGAGATACGCAGTATTTT. It codes for CASSVGSGTPRDTQYF. The chain uses TRBV9 and TRBJ2-3, with 8 bases that match TRBD2. The V segment lost 0 bases and the J segment 5 bases; nucleotides outside the gene matches: 8. CDR3 size: 16 residues. From germline, CDR1 is SGDLS and CDR2 YYNGEE.

The rearrangement links TRBV13 to TRBJ2-3; 14 bases are a match to TRBD2. V shed 5 bases and J 5 bases; nucleotides not matched to a gene: 9. CDR1 and CDR2 (germline): PRHDT, FYEKMQ (reference sequence). The CDR3 has 17 amino acids. CDR3 in DNA: TGTGCCAGCAGCCACCCTCCCGGGACTAGCGGGAGAGATACGCAGTATTTT. This gives the protein CASSHPPGTSGRDTQYF.

This clone was detected a few times. The chain employs TRBV7-3 and TRBJ1-2; D is uncertain. V was cut by 5 bases and J by 7 bases, with 5 bases left in between. The CDR3 extends over 10 amino acids. CDR1 SGHTA and CDR2 FQGTGA come from the germline V gene. CDR3 nucleotide sequence: TGTGCCAGCAGCATCCTTGGCTACACCTTC. Residues: CASSILGYTF.

V gene TRBV29-1 combines with J gene TRBJ1-1; TRBD1 aligns across 11 bases. Germline CDR1 is SQVTM and CDR2 is ANQGSEA. V trimming: 4 bases; J trimming: 3 bases; junction bases outside the gene matches: 7. The CDR3 runs to 15 residues. DNA of the CDR3: TGCAGCGTTGGAAGAGGGACAGGGGGATACACTGAAGCTTTCTTT. As protein: CSVGRGTGGYTEAFF.

V gene TRBV7-9 combines with J gene TRBJ2-1; D is ambiguous. The germline gives CDR1 SEHNR, CDR2 FQNEAQ (reference sequence). CDR3 length: 13 amino acids. Trimming left V 1 base short and J 7 bases short, with 8 bases between. CDR3 sequence reads: CASSLGPVNEQFF. In DNA, the CDR3 is TGTGCCAGCAGCTTAGGGCCCGTGAATGAGCAGTTCTTC.

The gene calls are TRBV29-1 and TRBJ2-2; TRBD2 matches at 13 bases. The CDR3 totals 15 residues. Germline CDR1 SQVTM, CDR2 ANQGSEA. V gave up 6 bases and J gave up 7 bases; unmatched junction bases: 8. The CDR3 sequence is CSVSLGLAGHGELFF. The CDR3 region has the DNA TGCAGCGTATCGCTGGGACTAGCGGGACACGGGGAGCTGTTTTTT.

The chain couples TRBV28 to TRBJ1-4; TRBD1 aligns across 9 bases. The CDR3 spans 15 residues. From germline, CDR1 is MDHEN and CDR2 SYDVKM. Trimming cost V 6 bases and J 5 bases; bases outside gene matches: 7. The CDR3 loop is CASSSGDRANEKLFF. The CDR3 coding sequence is TGTGCCAGCAGCTCCGGGGACAGGGCAAATGAAAAACTGTTTTTT.

This clone has only a few counts. The chain employs TRBV15 and TRBJ2-7; 8 nucleotides agree with TRBD1. The germline CDR1 and CDR2 sequences are LNHNV and YYDKDF (reference sequence). The V segment lost 0 bases and the J segment 9 bases; nucleotides outside the gene matches: 10. The CDR3 loop spans 15 amino acids. CDR3 sequence reads: CATSREGQDTRGQYF. In DNA, the CDR3 is TGTGCCACCAGCAGAGAGGGACAGGATACTAGGGGGCAGTACTTC.

The chain has TRBV11-2 and TRBJ2-1; D might be TRBD1 (5 bases). CDR1 and CDR2 (germline): SGHAT, FQNNGV. The CDR3 runs to 15 residues. Trimming cost V 5 bases and J 4 bases, with 15 bases left between them. DNA for the CDR3: TGTGCCAGCAGCCCAATGGCACAGGAATACAATGAGCAGTTCTTC. Amino acid sequence: CASSPMAQEYNEQFF.

V is TRBV18 and J is TRBJ1-5; D remains ambiguous. The V gene's germline CDR1 is KGHSH and CDR2 LQKENI. The length of the CDR3 is 13 residues. V shed 5 bases and J shed 3 bases, with 8 bases lying between them. The CDR3 here is CASSAGNNQPQHF. In DNA form, the CDR3 reads TGTGCCAGCTCAGCGGGGAACAATCAGCCCCAGCATTTT. Full variable domain (remainder filled in from reference TRBV18 and TRBJ1-5): NAGVMQNPRHLVRRRGQEARLRCSPMKGHSHVYWYRQLPEEGLKFMVYLQKENIIDESGMPKERFSAEFPKEGPSILRIQQVVRGDSAAYFCASSAGNNQPQHFGDGTRLSIL.

This chain connects TRBV6-5 to TRBJ2-1; 7 bases map to TRBD1. Germline V CDR1 and CDR2: MNHEY, SVGAGI. V trimming: 5 bases; J trimming: 8 bases; junction bases outside the gene matches: 6. The length of the CDR3 is 13 residues. CDR3 sequence: CASSKLQGHEQFF. In nucleotides, the CDR3 is TGTGCCAGCAGTAAACTACAGGGGCATGAGCAGTTCTTC.

This sequence joins TRBV29-1 and TRBJ2-3; 7 bases map to TRBD2. The CDR3 has 13 amino acids. Germline V CDR1 and CDR2: SQVTM, ANQGSEA. V trimming: 3 bases; J trimming: 4 bases; junction bases outside the gene matches: 4. CDR3 loop: CSVDRRGADTQYF. The CDR3 DNA sequence: TGCAGCGTTGACCGTCGGGGGGCAGATACGCAGTATTTT.

This clone occurred once. The CDR3 region has the DNA TGTGCCAGCAGCTCCTCCTGGGGCTTGGGTGAGCAGTTCTTC. Amino acid sequence: CASSSSWGLGEQFF. J is TRBJ2-1 and V is TRBV6-5, with D maybe TRBD1 (5 bases). Per the germline V gene, CDR1 is MNHEY and CDR2 is SVGAGI. Trimming removed 6 bases at V and 9 bases at J, with 18 bases between. The CDR3 is 14 amino acids.

V is TRBV6-6 and J is TRBJ2-1; TRBD1 is a possible D gene (5 bases). Germline CDR1 MNHNY, CDR2 SVGAGI (reference sequence). This CDR3 has 15 residues. Trimming removed 5 bases from V and 3 bases from J, with 14 bases in between. CDR3 sequence: CASSPGAPNYNEQFF. The CDR3, as DNA: TGTGCCAGCAGTCCTGGGGCCCCGAACTACAATGAGCAGTTCTTC.

J is TRBJ2-2 and V is TRBV18; D perhaps matches TRBD2 (6 bases). CDR1 and CDR2 (germline): KGHSH, LQKENI. The CDR3 has 15 amino acids. Trimming took 0 bases from V and 1 from J, leaving 6 bases between them. CDR3 region: CASSPPGGNTGELFF. The CDR3, as DNA: TGTGCCAGCTCACCACCGGGGGGGAACACCGGGGAGCTGTTTTTT. The variable domain in full, completed from reference TRBV18 and TRBJ2-2, reads NAGVMQNPRHLVRRRGQEARLRCSPMKGHSHVYWYRQLPEEGLKFMVYLQKENIIDESGMPKERFSAEFPKEGPSILRIQQVVRGDSAAYFCASSPPGGNTGELFFGEGSRLTVL.

The chain joins TRBV10-3 to TRBJ1-3; D gene ambiguous. This CDR3 region has 11 residues. V lost 11 bases, J lost 4 bases, and 9 bases lay in between. The germline CDR1 and CDR2 sequences are ENHRY and SYGVKD. In DNA, the CDR3 is TGTGCCTCTCTTTTCGGAAACACCATATATTTT. As protein: CASLFGNTIYF.

The J gene is TRBJ2-2, the V gene TRBV5-6, with 7 nucleotides matching TRBD2. CDR3 length equals 13 residues. J gave up 0 bases and V 7 bases, and 0 bases lay outside the gene matches. Per the germline V gene, CDR1 is SGHDT and CDR2 is YYEEEE. This CDR3 is CASGGANTGELFF. CDR3 bases: TGTGCCAGCGGGGGGGCGAACACCGGGGAGCTGTTTTTT.